The table lists the clone carrying this T cell receptor beta chain with many counts. Its antigen remains unknown. This specimen belongs to a study of T-cell reconstitution after alpha-beta-depleted transplantation in children. Notes on the study in general: There were reportedly several hundred expanded graft clones from which alpha-beta T cells came about two months after transplant.

TCRbeta library preparation incorporated unique molecular identifiers. Via MiXCR, TCRdb re-called the PCR reads, giving one row per CDR3 protein. The top ten clones hold around 4.3% of a sample with 200,000 or so distinct CDR3 sequences, roughly 6.3% of them seen once. Germline V gene sequence: CDR1 SQVTM, CDR2 ANQGSEA. V gave up 4 bases and J gave up 5 bases, with 8 bases separating them. The CDR3 runs to 11 residues. This receptor was taken from a girl less than two years old with combined immunodeficiency, due to receive a stem cell transplant. Material: PBMCs, obtained before TCRalphabeta/CD19-depleted stem cell transplant. The J gene is TRBJ2-5, the V gene TRBV29-1, with D perhaps TRBD2 (5 bases). DNA for the CDR3: TGCAGCGTTGTTAGGGAGGAGACCCAGTACTTC. This translates into CSVVREETQYF.